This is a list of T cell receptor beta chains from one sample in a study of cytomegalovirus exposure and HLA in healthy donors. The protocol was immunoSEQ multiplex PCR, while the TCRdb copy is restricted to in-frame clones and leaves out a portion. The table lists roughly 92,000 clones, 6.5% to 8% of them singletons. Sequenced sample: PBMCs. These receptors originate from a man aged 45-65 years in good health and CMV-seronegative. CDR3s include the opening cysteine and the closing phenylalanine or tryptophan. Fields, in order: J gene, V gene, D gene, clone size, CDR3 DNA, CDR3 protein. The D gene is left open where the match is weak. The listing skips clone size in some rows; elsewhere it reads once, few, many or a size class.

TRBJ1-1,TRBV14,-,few,TGTGCCAGCAGCCAAGATGTCTCCAGGGGAACTGAAGCTTTCTTT,CASSQDVSRGTEAFF
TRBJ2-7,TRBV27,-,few,TGTGCCAGCAGATCCCACACAGGTTACGAGCAGTACTTC,CASRSHTGYEQYF
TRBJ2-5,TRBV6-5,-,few,TGTGCCAGCAGTTACCTACCTCAAGAGACCCAGTACTTC,CASSYLPQETQYF
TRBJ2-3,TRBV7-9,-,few,TGTGCCCGCGCGGGTTCATTGTCCCCCGAGCAGTATTTT,CARAGSLSPEQYF
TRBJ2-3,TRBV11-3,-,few,TGTGCCAGCAGCGGACAGACGGATACGCAGTATTTT,CASSGQTDTQYF
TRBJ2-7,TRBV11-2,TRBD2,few,TGTGCCAGCAGGCAATTAACCGGGACTAACTACGAGCAGTACTTC,CASRQLTGTNYEQYF
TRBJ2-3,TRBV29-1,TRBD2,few,TGCAGCGCTATATCGTATGCGCGGGGGGCCAGCACAGATACGCAGTATTTT,CSAISYARGASTDTQYF
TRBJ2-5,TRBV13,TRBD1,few,TGTGCCAGCATATACCGCAGGGGGCTAGGAGAGACCCAGTACTTC,CASIYRRGLGETQYF
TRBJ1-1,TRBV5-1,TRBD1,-,TGCGCCAGCAGCTTGGGAAGACCGAGGGACAGGGGGTTCCTGAACACTGAAGCTTTCTTT,CASSLGRPRDRGFLNTEAFF
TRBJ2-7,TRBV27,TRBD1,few,TGTGCCAGCAGTTTAGCCAGGGGGCTCGACGAGCAGTACTTC,CASSLARGLDEQYF
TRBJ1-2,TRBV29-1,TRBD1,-,TGCAGCGTTGAAGAACAGGGGAACTATGGCTACACCTTC,CSVEEQGNYGYTF
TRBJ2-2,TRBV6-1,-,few,TGTGCCAGCAGTGCCAGGGGACCGAACACCGGGGAGCTGTTTTTT,CASSARGPNTGELFF
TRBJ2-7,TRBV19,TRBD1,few,TGTGCCAGTAAGAGCGGACAGGGACGATCCTACGAGCAGTACTTC,CASKSGQGRSYEQYF
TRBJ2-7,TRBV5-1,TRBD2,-,TGCGCCAGCAGCTTGGGGGTAGCGGGGCGCGAGCAGTACTTC,CASSLGVAGREQYF
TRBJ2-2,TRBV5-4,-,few,TGTGCCAGCAGCCAGGCTTGGCGGGAGAACACCGGGGAGCTGTTTTTT,CASSQAWRENTGELFF
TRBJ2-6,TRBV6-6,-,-,TGTGCCAGCAGCCAACAGGGAACTGGGGCCAACGTCCTGACTTTC,CASSQQGTGANVLTF
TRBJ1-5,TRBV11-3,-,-,TGTGCCAGCAGCTTAGAGGCAGGGGATCAGCCCCAGCATTTT,CASSLEAGDQPQHF
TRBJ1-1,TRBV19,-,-,TGTGCCAGTACTTCCTCGGTTGGGCCTGAAGCTTTCTTT,CASTSSVGPEAFF
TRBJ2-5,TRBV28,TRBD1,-,TGTGCCAGCGGGGCGGACAGGGTGCAAGAGACCCAGTACTTC,CASGADRVQETQYF
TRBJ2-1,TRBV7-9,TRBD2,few,TGTGCCAGCAGCAAAGAGGGGCGGGGGGCTTACAATGAGCAGTTCTTC,CASSKEGRGAYNEQFF
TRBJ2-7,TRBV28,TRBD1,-,TGTGCCAGCAGTTTATCCGGACAGGGCGCTACCTACGAGCAGTACTTC,CASSLSGQGATYEQYF
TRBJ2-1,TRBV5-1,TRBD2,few,TGCGCCAGCAGCATCCTAGCGGGGGGGTACAATGAGCAGTTCTTC,CASSILAGGYNEQFF
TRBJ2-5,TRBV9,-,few,TGTGCCAGCAGTGTGGGGAGGGGGGGGGAGACCCAGTACTTC,CASSVGRGGETQYF
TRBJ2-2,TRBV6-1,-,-,TGTACCAGCAGTGAAATTTGGCCGTACAGCGGGGAGCTGTTTTTT,CTSSEIWPYSGELFF
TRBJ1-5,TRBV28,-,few,TGTGCCAGCAGTCCAGTCCGTGAGCCCCAGCATTTT,CASSPVREPQHF
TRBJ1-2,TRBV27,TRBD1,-,TGTGCCAGCAGTTTACAGGGGGACTATGGCTACACCTTC,CASSLQGDYGYTF
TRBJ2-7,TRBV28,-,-,TGTGCCAGCAGTGGGGGTGTCGGGACTCCGAGGCGGTACTTC,CASSGGVGTPRRYF
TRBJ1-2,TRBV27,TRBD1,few,TGTGCCAGCAGTTGGGACAGAAGATATGGCTACACCTTC,CASSWDRRYGYTF
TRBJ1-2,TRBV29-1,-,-,TGCAGCGTCGCCGTAAGCATGAGCGGCTACACCTTC,CSVAVSMSGYTF
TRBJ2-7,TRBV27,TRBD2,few,TGTGCCAGCAGCCCCCCGGGAGGCAGATTCAACGAGCAGTACTTC,CASSPPGGRFNEQYF
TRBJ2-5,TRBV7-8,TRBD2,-,TGTGCCAGCAGCTTCCAGCGGGGTCCGGTAAAGACCCAGTACTTC,CASSFQRGPVKTQYF
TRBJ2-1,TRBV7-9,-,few,TGTGCCAGCAGCTTCGGTGAGCAGTTCTTC,CASSFGEQFF
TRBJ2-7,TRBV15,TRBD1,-,TGTGCCACCAGCAGAACATTGCCCGGGACAGGGAACGGTTACGAGCAGTACTTC,CATSRTLPGTGNGYEQYF
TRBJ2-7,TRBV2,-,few,TGTGCCAGCACCCTCGAGGGAAGTTCCGACGAGCAGTACTTC,CASTLEGSSDEQYF
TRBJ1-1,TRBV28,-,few,TGTGCCAGCAGTGCCCGGGGGGAATACACTGAAGCTTTCTTT,CASSARGEYTEAFF
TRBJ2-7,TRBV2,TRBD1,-,TGTGCCAGCAGTCTCCCAGGCCTGGGACAGGGTTTCGAGCAGTACTTC,CASSLPGLGQGFEQYF
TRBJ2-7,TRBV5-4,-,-,TGTGCCAGCAGCCGGGATGACTACGAGCAGTACTTC,CASSRDDYEQYF
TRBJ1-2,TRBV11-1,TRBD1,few,TGTGCCAGCAGCTTAATGACAGGGGCGCGCTACACCTTC,CASSLMTGARYTF
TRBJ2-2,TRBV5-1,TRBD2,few,TGCGCCAGCAGCTCTCTAGCGGGGGTGAACACCGGGGAGCTGTTTTTT,CASSSLAGVNTGELFF
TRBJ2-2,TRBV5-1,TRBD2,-,TGCGCCACCTCGACCCTTAGCGGGAGCACCGCCGGGGAGCTGTTTTTT,CATSTLSGSTAGELFF
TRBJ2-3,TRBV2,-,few,TGTGCCAGCAGTGAAGGGCTAGCAAGCACGCAGTATTTT,CASSEGLASTQYF
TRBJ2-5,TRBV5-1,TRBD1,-,TGCGCCAGCAGGCCCGGGACAGAAGAGACCCAGTACTTC,CASRPGTEETQYF
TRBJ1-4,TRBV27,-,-,TGTGCCAGCAAGCATCGATGGACAGCCAGCGCAACTAATGAAAAACTGTTTTTT,CASKHRWTASATNEKLFF
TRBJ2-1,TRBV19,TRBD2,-,TGTGCCAGTAGTAGGGGGACTAGCAACGATGAGCAGTTCTTC,CASSRGTSNDEQFF